What follows is one T cell receptor (beta chain) and its context. The record originates from a study of blood T cell repertoires in COVID-19. Study context: Italy, Spain and the United States were the sources of the convalescent and acute COVID-19 samples. PBMCs, B-cell-depleted T cells, or T cells provided the cDNA or gDNA that made up the material.

Authors' data handling: Amplification of reference gene primers provided the estimated nucleated cell counts. TCRdb's table, derived via immunoSEQ multiplex PCR, lists solely in-frame clones and lacks some. V, J and clone size are taken as reported in that table, and D and trimming were inferred from the DNA itself. The sample has 65,000 to 70,000 clones, 75% to 90% seen once. Trimming took 4 bases from V and 4 from J; bases not matched to a gene: 10. CDR3 length: 16 amino acids. CDR1 and CDR2 (germline): MNHEY, SVGEGT. The J gene is TRBJ2-7, the V gene TRBV6-2 or TRBV6-3, with 10 positions matching TRBD2. What was sequenced was peripheral blood. The origin of this receptor is a man between 45 and 60 years old with active COVID-19. The CDR3 DNA follows: TGTGCCAGCAGTTCGCCCTCTAGCGGGAGTTTGTACGAGCAGTACTTC. Its protein is CASSSPSSGSLYEQYF.